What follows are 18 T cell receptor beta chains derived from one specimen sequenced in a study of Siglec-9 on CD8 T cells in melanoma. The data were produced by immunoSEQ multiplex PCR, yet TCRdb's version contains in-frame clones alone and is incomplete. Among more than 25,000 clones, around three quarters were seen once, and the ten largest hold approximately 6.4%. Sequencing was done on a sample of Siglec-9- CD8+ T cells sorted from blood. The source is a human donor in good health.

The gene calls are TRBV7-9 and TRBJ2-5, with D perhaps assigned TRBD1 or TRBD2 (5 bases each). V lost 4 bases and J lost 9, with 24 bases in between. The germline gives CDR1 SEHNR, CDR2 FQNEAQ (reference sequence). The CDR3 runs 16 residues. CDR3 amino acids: CASSSLREGTGSAQYF. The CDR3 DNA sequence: TGTGCCAGCAGCTCGCTCAGGGAAGGGACGGGATCGGCCCAGTACTTC.

CDR3 bases: TGCAGTGCCCGGGGACAGGGCTACACCTTC. This codes for CSARGQGYTF. The V call is TRBV20-1, the J call TRBJ1-2; 7 nucleotides match TRBD1. J lost 8 bases, V lost 6 bases, and 3 bases had no gene match. The CDR3 runs 10 residues. Per the germline V gene, CDR1 is DFQATT and CDR2 is SNEGSKA (reference sequence).

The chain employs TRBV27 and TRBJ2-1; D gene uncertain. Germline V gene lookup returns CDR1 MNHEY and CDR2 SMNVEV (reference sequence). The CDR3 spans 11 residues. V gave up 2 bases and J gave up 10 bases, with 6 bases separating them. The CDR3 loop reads CASSLNSEQFF. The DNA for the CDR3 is TGTGCCAGCAGTTTAAACTCCGAGCAGTTCTTC.

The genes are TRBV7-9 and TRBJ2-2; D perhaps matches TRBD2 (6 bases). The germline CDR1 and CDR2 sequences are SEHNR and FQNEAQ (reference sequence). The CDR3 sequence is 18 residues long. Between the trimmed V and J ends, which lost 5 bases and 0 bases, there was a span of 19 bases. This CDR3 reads CASSPPSSGLSNTGELFF. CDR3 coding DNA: TGTGCCAGCAGCCCCCCCTCCTCGGGACTCTCGAACACCGGGGAGCTGTTTTTT.

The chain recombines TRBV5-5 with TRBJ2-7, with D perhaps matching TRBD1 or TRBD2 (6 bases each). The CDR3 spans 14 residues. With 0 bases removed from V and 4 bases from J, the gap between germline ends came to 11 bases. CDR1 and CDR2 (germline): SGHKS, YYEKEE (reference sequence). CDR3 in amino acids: CASSLEGGQYEQYV. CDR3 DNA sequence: TGTGCCAGCAGCTTGGAAGGGGGGCAATACGAGCAGTACGTC.

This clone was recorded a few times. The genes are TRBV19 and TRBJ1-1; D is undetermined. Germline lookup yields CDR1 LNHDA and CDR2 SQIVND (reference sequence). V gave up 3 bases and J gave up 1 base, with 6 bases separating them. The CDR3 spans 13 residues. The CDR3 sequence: CASSIKTNTEAFF. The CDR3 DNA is TGTGCCAGTAGTATTAAGACGAACACTGAAGCTTTCTTT.

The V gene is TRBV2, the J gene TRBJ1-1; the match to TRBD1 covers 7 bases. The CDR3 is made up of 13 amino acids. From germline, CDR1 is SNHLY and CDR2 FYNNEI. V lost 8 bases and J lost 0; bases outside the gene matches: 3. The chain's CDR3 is CASEDRMNTEAFF. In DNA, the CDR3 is TGTGCCAGCGAGGACAGGATGAACACTGAAGCTTTCTTT.

The CDR3 DNA follows: TGTGCCAGCAGCTCGGCGGACAGGGCAGGCTACGAGCAGTACTTC. Translating it yields CASSSADRAGYEQYF. This rearrangement joins TRBV7-2 to TRBJ2-7; 8 nucleotides agree with TRBD1. This CDR3 spans 15 amino acids. Germline V gene lookup returns CDR1 SGHTA and CDR2 FQGNSA. With V trimmed by 4 bases and J by 3 bases, 8 bases remained unmatched. Complete variable domain (other parts from reference TRBV7-2 and TRBJ2-7): GAGVSQSPSNKVTEKGKDVELRCDPISGHTALYWYRQSLGQGLEFLIYFQGNSAPDKSGLPSDRFSAERTGGSVSTLTIQRTQQEDSAVYLCASSSADRAGYEQYFGPGTRLTVT.

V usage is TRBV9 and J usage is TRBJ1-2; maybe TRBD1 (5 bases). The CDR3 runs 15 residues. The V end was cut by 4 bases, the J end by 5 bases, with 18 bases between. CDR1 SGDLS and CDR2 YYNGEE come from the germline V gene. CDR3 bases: TGTGCCAGCAGCTTACTGGGGGAGGTGAAGTATGGCTACACCTTC. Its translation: CASSLLGEVKYGYTF.

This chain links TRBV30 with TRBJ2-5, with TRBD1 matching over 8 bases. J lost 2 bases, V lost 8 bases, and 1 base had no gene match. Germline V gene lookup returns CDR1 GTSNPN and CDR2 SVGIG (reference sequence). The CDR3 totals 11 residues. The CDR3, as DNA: TGTGCCAGACAGGGGCAAGAGACCCAGTACTTC. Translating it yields CARQGQETQYF. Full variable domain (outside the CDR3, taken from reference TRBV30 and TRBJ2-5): SQTIHQWPATLVQPVGSPLSLECTVEGTSNPNLYWYRQAAGRGLQLLFYSVGIGQISSEVPQNLSASRPQDRQFILSSKKLLLSDSGFYLCARQGQETQYFGPGTRLLVL.

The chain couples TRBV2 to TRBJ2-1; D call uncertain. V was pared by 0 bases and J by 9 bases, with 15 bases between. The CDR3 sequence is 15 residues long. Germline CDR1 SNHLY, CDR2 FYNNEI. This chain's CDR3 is CASSEAHNLEGEQFF. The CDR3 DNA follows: TGTGCCAGCAGTGAAGCGCACAACCTCGAAGGTGAGCAGTTCTTC.

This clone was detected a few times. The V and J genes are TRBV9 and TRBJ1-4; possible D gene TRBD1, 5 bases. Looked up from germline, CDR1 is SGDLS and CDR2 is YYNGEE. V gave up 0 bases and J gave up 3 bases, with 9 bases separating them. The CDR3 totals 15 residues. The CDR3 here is CASSVAPGPNEKLFF. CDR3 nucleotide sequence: TGTGCCAGCAGCGTAGCCCCAGGGCCTAATGAAAAACTGTTTTTT.

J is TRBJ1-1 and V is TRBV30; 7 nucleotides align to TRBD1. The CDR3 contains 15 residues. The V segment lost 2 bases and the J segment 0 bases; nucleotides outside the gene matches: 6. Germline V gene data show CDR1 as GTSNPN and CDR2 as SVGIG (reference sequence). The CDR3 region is CAWSFRGGLNTEAFF. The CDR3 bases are TGTGCCTGGAGTTTCAGGGGGGGCCTGAACACTGAAGCTTTCTTT.

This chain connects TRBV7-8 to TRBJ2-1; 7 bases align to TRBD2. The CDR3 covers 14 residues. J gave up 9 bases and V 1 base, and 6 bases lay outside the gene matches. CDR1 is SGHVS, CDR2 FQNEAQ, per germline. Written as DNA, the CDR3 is TGTGCCAGCAGCTTAGAGGGGAGGGGATCTGAGCAGTTCTTC. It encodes CASSLEGRGSEQFF.

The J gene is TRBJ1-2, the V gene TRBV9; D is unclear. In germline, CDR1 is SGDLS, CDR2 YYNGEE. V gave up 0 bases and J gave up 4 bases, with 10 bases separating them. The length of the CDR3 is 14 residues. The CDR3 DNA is TGTGCCAGCAGCGTAGGAGATGGGCTCTATGGCTACACCTTC. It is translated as CASSVGDGLYGYTF.

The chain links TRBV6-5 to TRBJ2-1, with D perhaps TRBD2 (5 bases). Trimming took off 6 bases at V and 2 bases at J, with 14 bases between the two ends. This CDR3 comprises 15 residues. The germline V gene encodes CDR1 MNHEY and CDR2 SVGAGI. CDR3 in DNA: TGTGCCAGCAGCAGGCGGCTAGCCCCCTACAATGAGCAGTTCTTC. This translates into CASSRRLAPYNEQFF.

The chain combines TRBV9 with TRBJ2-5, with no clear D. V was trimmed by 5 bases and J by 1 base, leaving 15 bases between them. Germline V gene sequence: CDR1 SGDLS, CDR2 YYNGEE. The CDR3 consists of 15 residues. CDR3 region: CASSEFSRLQETQYF. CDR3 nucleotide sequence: TGTGCCAGCAGTGAATTCTCCCGACTCCAAGAGACCCAGTACTTC. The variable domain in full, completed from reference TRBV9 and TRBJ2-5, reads DSGVTQTPKHLITATGQRVTLRCSPRSGDLSVYWYQQSLDQGLQFLIQYYNGEERAKGNILERFSAQQFPDLHSELNLSSLELGDSALYFCASSEFSRLQETQYFGPGTRLLVL.

For the CDR3, the DNA is TGTGCCAGCAGATCCGACAGGGGGCCGGGTCGGTTCATGAACACTGAAGCTTTCTTT. Its protein product is CASRSDRGPGRFMNTEAFF. V usage is TRBV5-4 and J usage is TRBJ1-1; 10 bases are a match to TRBD1. The CDR3 totals 19 residues. CDR1 is SGHNT, CDR2 YYREEE, per germline (reference sequence). V shed 5 bases and J 0 bases; nucleotides not matched to a gene: 16.